A single sample gave rise to the 32 T cell receptor beta chains below, sequenced in a study of vaccination and CD4 T cells after COVID-19. Antigen specificity for these receptors is unknown. Oncomine TCR Beta short-read sequencing was applied to DNA from cultured CD4+ T cells. Using its own MiXCR run on the PCR reads, TCRdb lists one record per CDR3 protein. The table shows fewer than 15,000 distinct CDR3 sequences, with about 50% occurring only once. The sample's treatment: roughly ten-day PBMC culture with coronavirus spike peptide pools or control peptides (ViraFEST assay). The source material was CD4+ T cells from blood, cultured in vitro. These receptors were taken from a human donor who had recovered from COVID-19.

A remark on this clonotype: One end of the junction is discordant with germline, which a read error may explain. The V and J genes are TRBV6-1 and TRBJ1-6; 7 bases map to TRBD1. The CDR3 loop spans 15 amino acids. CDR1 and CDR2 from the germline V gene are MNHNS and SASEGT. CDR3 bases: TGTGCCAGCAGTGAGGCAGGGGGTTATATTTCACCCCTCCACTTT. Translated, it gives CASSEAGGYISPLHF.

The CDR3 protein is CASSLVRSSGGPQYF. The CDR3, as DNA: TGTGCCAGCAGTTTAGTAAGGTCTAGCGGGGGTCCACAGTATTTT. This rearrangement joins TRBV12-3 or TRBV12-4 to TRBJ2-3, with 10 bases matching TRBD2. The CDR3 runs 15 residues. V was pared by 1 base and J by 12 bases, with 10 bases of the junction left unmatched.

This clonotype has a handful of counts. This chain connects TRBV19 to TRBJ2-7, with 7 bases lining up with TRBD1. Germline CDR1 is LNHDA and CDR2 is SQIVND (reference sequence). Trimming took 5 bases from V and 0 from J; bases not matched to a gene: 10. The CDR3 is 16 amino acids. The CDR3 loop reads CASSSWTGPSSYEQYF. In DNA, the CDR3 is TGTGCCAGTAGTTCGTGGACAGGCCCGAGCTCCTACGAGCAGTACTTC.

The chain joins TRBV7-9 to TRBJ2-1, with D possibly TRBD1 on 5 matching bases. V lost 4 bases to trimming and J lost 3 bases, with 22 bases between them. The CDR3 is made up of 18 amino acids. CDR1 and CDR2 (germline): SEHNR, FQNEAQ (reference sequence). The CDR3 spells CASSSPIDRGKLYNEQFF. The CDR3 DNA reads TGTGCCAGCAGCTCACCTATCGACAGAGGCAAGCTCTACAATGAGCAGTTCTTC.

CDR3: CSAVAGTGLGETQYF. Here the CDR3 DNA reads TGCAGTGCCGTCGCCGGGACAGGTTTGGGAGAGACCCAGTACTTC. This chain connects TRBV20-1 to TRBJ2-5, with 8 bases matching TRBD1. The germline V gene has CDR1 DFQATT and CDR2 SNEGSKA (reference sequence). V was pared by 6 bases and J by 4 bases, with 13 bases of the junction left unmatched. CDR3 length equals 15 residues.

This clonotype has a handful of counts. The chain is built from TRBV7-2 and TRBJ2-3, with 7 bases aligning to TRBD1. V gave up 0 bases and J gave up 14 bases; unmatched junction bases: 8. The CDR3 length is 13 residues. Germline loops: CDR1 SGHTA, CDR2 FQGNSA. The DNA for the CDR3 is TGTGCCAGCAGCTTAGCGGGTAACAGGGGCTGGTATTTT. Protein product: CASSLAGNRGWYF.

J is TRBJ1-4 and V is TRBV20-1; D call uncertain. The germline V and J ends were trimmed by 7 bases and 7 bases, with 16 bases remaining between them. The CDR3 is made up of 13 amino acids. The germline CDR1 and CDR2 sequences are DFQATT and SNEGSKA (reference sequence). This CDR3 is CSGLQVESEKLFF. The CDR3 nucleotides are TGCAGTGGGCTACAAGTGGAGAGTGAAAAACTGTTTTTT.

Details on this clonotype: A single base separates this from a much larger clone, so it may be a read error. This rearrangement joins TRBV10-3 to TRBJ1-2; D perhaps matches TRBD1 (6 bases). Looked up from germline, CDR1 is ENHRY and CDR2 is SYGVKD. The CDR3 contains 15 residues. The CDR3 is CAISGGQGKNYGHTF. The CDR3 coding sequence is TGTGCCATCAGTGGCGGTCAGGGGAAAAACTATGGCCACACCTTC.

This clonotype has only a few counts. The genes are TRBV30 and TRBJ1-2; D ambiguous. The CDR3 runs to 13 residues. Germline V gene lookup returns CDR1 GTSNPN and CDR2 SVGIG (reference sequence). V was trimmed by 3 bases and J by 2 bases, leaving 10 bases between them. CDR3 protein: CAWRGTQNYGYTF. CDR3 bases: TGTGCCTGGAGGGGAACACAAAACTATGGCTACACCTTC.

This clonotype was counted a few times. The V call is TRBV11-3, the J call TRBJ2-7; 9 bases align to TRBD2. Trimming at V came to 4 bases and at J to 0 bases, leaving 13 bases not matched to a gene. This CDR3 comprises 18 residues. Germline loops: CDR1 SGHNT, CDR2 YENEEA. The CDR3: CASSSGGWLAGVSYEQYF. CDR3 coding DNA: TGTGCCAGCAGCTCCGGGGGCTGGTTAGCGGGGGTCTCCTACGAGCAGTACTTC.

V and J are TRBV19 and TRBJ1-1; D is unclear. Between the trimmed V and J ends, which lost 5 bases and 6 bases, there was a span of 16 bases. Per germline, CDR1 LNHDA and CDR2 SQIVND (reference sequence). CDR3 length: 14 residues. CDR3 in amino acids: CASSPATALAEAFF. The CDR3 coding sequence is TGTGCCAGTAGTCCAGCGACGGCCTTGGCTGAAGCTTTCTTT.

The V call is TRBV6-1, the J call TRBJ1-6; a weak D match, TRBD1 (5 bases). Deletions cut 7 bases from V and 9 bases from J, with 13 bases between. The CDR3 length is 13 residues. Germline assignment: CDR1 MNHNS and CDR2 SASEGT. Written as DNA, the CDR3 is TGTGCCAGCACCCAGGGACTGGTTTCACCCCTCCACTTT. Translated, it gives CASTQGLVSPLHF.

The chain links TRBV12-3 or TRBV12-4 to TRBJ1-1; D gene uncertain. CDR3 length: 11 residues. V lost 5 bases and J 1 base, leaving 2 bases between the germline ends. DNA of the CDR3: TGTGCCAGCAGTGGGAACACTGAAGCTTTCTTT. It encodes CASSGNTEAFF.

This clonotype was detected a few times. CDR3 DNA sequence: TGTGCCAGCAGCCGCCAAGAACAGCTGAACACTGAAGCTTTCTTT. Its protein product is CASSRQEQLNTEAFF. V usage is TRBV7-8 and J usage is TRBJ1-1, with D unclear. V was pared by 5 bases and J by 0 bases, with 13 bases between. Germline V gene lookup returns CDR1 SGHVS and CDR2 FQNEAQ. The CDR3 spans 15 residues.

Within the sample, this clonotype is medium-sized. CDR3: CAISGGESANYGYTF. Written as DNA, the CDR3 is TGTGCCATCAGTGGCGGGGAGAGCGCTAACTATGGCTACACCTTC. This sequence joins TRBV10-3 and TRBJ1-2; D remains ambiguous. The CDR3 totals 15 residues. Germline V gene data show CDR1 as ENHRY and CDR2 as SYGVKD. Between the trimmed V and J ends, which lost 4 bases and 0 bases, there was a span of 12 bases.

V and J are TRBV4-2 and TRBJ1-1; D perhaps matches TRBD1 (5 bases). Germline V gene sequence: CDR1 LGHNA, CDR2 YNFKEQ. CDR3 length equals 17 residues. Between the trimmed V and J ends, which lost 0 bases and 6 bases, there was a span of 20 bases. CDR3 loop: CASSQDKKGIWGAEAFF. The CDR3 nucleotides read TGTGCCAGCAGCCAAGATAAGAAGGGAATTTGGGGGGCTGAAGCTTTCTTT.

The sample holds one count of this clonotype. The V gene is TRBV6-4, the J gene TRBJ2-1; D is ambiguous. Germline CDR1 is MRHNA and CDR2 is SNTAGT. V was cut by 0 bases and J by 3 bases, with 3 bases left in between. CDR3 length: 13 residues. The CDR3 loop is CASSDSDYNEQFF. CDR3 bases: TGTGCCAGCAGTGACTCGGACTACAATGAGCAGTTCTTC.

The rearrangement links TRBV20-1 to TRBJ2-5; 9 nucleotides agree with TRBD2. The CDR3 length is 20 residues. V was pared by 3 bases and J by 2 bases, with 22 bases of the junction left unmatched. Germline assignment: CDR1 DFQATT and CDR2 SNEGSKA (reference sequence). The CDR3 protein is CSASDPMERERGAAQETQYF. As DNA, the CDR3 is TGCAGTGCTAGCGACCCCATGGAAAGGGAGCGGGGGGCCGCGCAAGAGACCCAGTACTTC.

This rearrangement joins TRBV27 to TRBJ1-3; D perhaps matches TRBD1 (6 bases). The CDR3 spans 14 residues. Germline CDR1 is MNHEY and CDR2 is SMNVEV (reference sequence). V lost 6 bases, J lost 4 bases, and 13 bases lay in between. CDR3 residues: CASRRGAMGNTIYF. CDR3 DNA sequence: TGTGCCAGCAGGCGGGGGGCGATGGGAAACACCATATATTTT.

Only a few counts were recorded for this clonotype. This chain joins TRBV11-2 and TRBJ2-2, with unresolved D. Trimming left V 0 bases short and J 7 bases short, with 6 bases between. This CDR3 region has 13 residues. Germline CDR1 is SGHAT and CDR2 is FQNNGV. CDR3 DNA sequence: TGTGCCAGCAGCTTAGATCTGGACGGGGAGCTGTTTTTT. Translated, it gives CASSLDLDGELFF.

This clonotype has just one count. The V gene is TRBV9, the J gene TRBJ1-1; D unresolved. CDR1 is SGDLS and CDR2 is YYNGEE in the germline V gene. Trimming removed 2 bases from V and 4 bases from J, with 12 bases in between. There are 14 residues in the CDR3. In DNA, the CDR3 is TGTGCCAGCAGCGTTTCGGTCGACTTCACTGAAGCTTTCTTT. Protein sequence: CASSVSVDFTEAFF.

The chain's CDR3 is CASSPLGGLAFF. CDR3 nucleotide sequence: TGCGCCAGCAGCCCGCTTGGGGGGCTGGCTTTCTTT. This sequence joins TRBV4-1 and TRBJ1-1; D is perhaps TRBD1 (6 bases). This CDR3 has 12 residues. Per germline, CDR1 MGHRA and CDR2 YSYEKL. Trimming shortened V by 4 bases and J by 11 bases, and 14 bases separated the two germline ends.

The table lists this clonotype with a few counts. V usage is TRBV7-8 and J usage is TRBJ1-6; D might be TRBD1 (5 bases). V gave up 5 bases and J gave up 0 bases, with 17 bases separating them. CDR3 length: 18 residues. Germline CDR1 reads SGHVS; CDR2 reads FQNEAQ. The CDR3 spells CASSLSGGKSSYNSPLHF. DNA for the CDR3: TGTGCCAGCAGCCTCTCTGGGGGGAAGAGCTCCTATAATTCACCCCTCCACTTT.

The chain uses TRBV7-9 and TRBJ2-3; perhaps TRBD1 as D (6 bases). Germline CDR1 is SEHNR and CDR2 is FQNEAQ (reference sequence). V lost 7 bases to trimming and J lost 6 bases, with 20 bases between them. CDR3 length: 15 residues. CDR3 in amino acids: CASTTGQTWGDTQYF. DNA for the CDR3: TGTGCCAGCACTACAGGACAGACCTGGGGGGATACGCAGTATTTT.

This clonotype has only a few counts. The chain has TRBV9 and TRBJ2-3; no firm D call. Per germline, CDR1 SGDLS and CDR2 YYNGEE. V shed 0 bases and J shed 5 bases, with 4 bases lying between them. This CDR3 contains 12 residues. The CDR3 sequence: CASSVAGDTQYF. The CDR3 nucleotides are TGTGCCAGCAGCGTAGCCGGAGATACGCAGTATTTT.

The table lists this clonotype with a count of one. The V and J genes are TRBV7-9 and TRBJ1-1; D is uncertain. V lost 3 bases and J lost 1, with 6 bases in between. The CDR3 has 13 amino acids. Looked up from germline, CDR1 is SEHNR and CDR2 is FQNEAQ (reference sequence). CDR3 region: CASSLEGNTEAFF. In DNA form, the CDR3 reads TGTGCCAGCAGCTTGGAGGGGAACACTGAAGCTTTCTTT.

CDR3 sequence: CASSLEGRASNYGYTF. CDR3 DNA sequence: TGTGCCAGCAGCTTAGAAGGGAGAGCCTCTAACTATGGCTACACCTTC. The chain combines TRBV11-3 with TRBJ1-2; D gene ambiguous. V lost 0 bases and J 0 bases, leaving 11 bases between the germline ends. Looked up from germline, CDR1 is SGHNT and CDR2 is YENEEA. The CDR3 contains 16 residues.

The chain employs TRBV5-1 and TRBJ1-6; TRBD1 matches at 8 bases. Germline V gene sequence: CDR1 SGHRS, CDR2 YFSETQ. V lost 9 bases, J lost 7 bases, and 9 bases stayed unmatched. This CDR3 is 14 amino acids long. The chain's CDR3 is CATRPGQDNSPLHF. The DNA of the CDR3 is TGCGCCACCAGACCGGGACAGGACAATTCACCCCTCCACTTT.

This chain uses TRBV11-3 with TRBJ2-7; tentatively, D is TRBD1 or TRBD2 (5 bases each). The CDR3 has 13 amino acids. The V and J ends lost 5 bases and 6 bases respectively, with 14 bases between them. CDR1 is SGHNT and CDR2 is YENEEA in the germline V gene. The CDR3 spells CASSPLEGPEQYF. The CDR3 DNA reads TGTGCCAGCAGCCCCCTTGAGGGGCCCGAGCAGTACTTC.

The V gene is TRBV19, the J gene TRBJ1-6; maybe TRBD1 (5 bases). V lost 6 bases and J 7 bases, leaving 13 bases between the germline ends. Germline lookup yields CDR1 LNHDA and CDR2 SQIVND (reference sequence). This CDR3 comprises 14 residues. This CDR3 is CASRTGTHNSPLHF. For the CDR3, the DNA is TGTGCCAGTAGAACCGGGACTCACAATTCACCCCTCCACTTT.

Written as DNA, the CDR3 is TGCGCCAGCAGCTTGGAAAAGGGGGCTGGTACTGAAGCTTTCTTT. Residues: CASSLEKGAGTEAFF. The genes are TRBV5-1 and TRBJ1-1; 7 nucleotides match TRBD1. The CDR3 has 15 amino acids. The V and J ends lost 0 bases and 5 bases, in that order; junction bases with no gene match: 7. The germline CDR1 and CDR2 sequences are SGHRS and YFSETQ. Based on the CDR3 plus reference TRBV5-1 and TRBJ1-1, the full variable domain is KAGVTQTPRYLIKTRGQQVTLSCSPISGHRSVSWYQQTPGQGLQFLFEYFSETQRNKGNFPGRFSGRQFSNSRSEMNVSTLELGDSALYLCASSLEKGAGTEAFFGQGTRLTVV.

This clonotype was detected only a few times. The chain links TRBV2 to TRBJ1-5; possible D gene TRBD1, 5 bases. Trimming took 9 bases from V and 4 from J, leaving 16 bases between them. The CDR3 runs 14 residues. Germline V gene data show CDR1 as SNHLY and CDR2 as FYNNEI. The CDR3 loop is CASQWGSTNQPQHF. The CDR3 region has the DNA TGTGCCAGTCAATGGGGCTCGACGAATCAGCCCCAGCATTTT.